This T cell receptor (beta chain) was obtained from a study of blood T cell repertoires in COVID-19. Original processing notes: Using reference gene primer amplification, nucleated cell counts were estimated. Using immunoSEQ multiplex PCR, the repertoire was profiled, and TCRdb retains in-frame clones only, with some absent. V and J calls and clone size follow that table, whereas D and trimming were derived from the DNA. The sample has some 220,000 clones; roughly 85% are singletons. The CDR3 is made up of 16 amino acids. Germline values: CDR1 SGHTA, CDR2 FQGNSA. Trimming left V 5 bases short and J 2 bases short, with 18 bases between. Seattle patients were enrolled during active infection and followed longitudinally.

Sequenced input: peripheral blood. This chain connects TRBV7-2 to TRBJ1-1; D perhaps matches TRBD1 (5 bases). The origin of this receptor is a man aged 45 to 65 with COVID-19, enrolled during active disease. The CDR3 DNA reads TGTGCCAGCAGCCCTTCCGGACACGTCGTTAACACTGAAGCTTTCTTT. Translated, it gives CASSPSGHVVNTEAFF.